The clone carrying this TCR beta chain was counted between two and nine times. The antigen is not known. This specimen comes from a study of T-cell reconstitution after alpha-beta-depleted transplantation in children. Preparation of the TCRbeta library was carried out with unique molecular identifiers. Via MiXCR, TCRdb re-called the PCR reads, giving one row per CDR3 protein. The sample includes approximately 800,000 distinct CDR3 sequences, roughly 15% seen only once; the top ten take around 4.5%. Findings and caveats of the study: After one year, T-cell counts and TCRbeta diversity mostly came from new T cells.

The CDR3 covers 16 residues. V lost 7 bases and J lost 3, with 18 bases in between. Germline CDR1 reads SEHNR; CDR2 reads FQNEAQ (reference sequence). The specimen was PBMCs, mostly from graft donor cells, collected 360 days after TCRalphabeta/CD19-depleted stem cell transplant. This receptor was taken from a male patient younger than 18 who had a stem cell transplant for acute lymphoblastic leukemia, so the T cells may come from the graft donor. V and J are TRBV7-9 and TRBJ2-2; no reliable D call. The CDR3 reads CASTQGRSSYTGELFF. DNA of the CDR3: TGTGCCAGCACCCAAGGCAGGAGCTCCTACACCGGGGAGCTGTTTTTT.